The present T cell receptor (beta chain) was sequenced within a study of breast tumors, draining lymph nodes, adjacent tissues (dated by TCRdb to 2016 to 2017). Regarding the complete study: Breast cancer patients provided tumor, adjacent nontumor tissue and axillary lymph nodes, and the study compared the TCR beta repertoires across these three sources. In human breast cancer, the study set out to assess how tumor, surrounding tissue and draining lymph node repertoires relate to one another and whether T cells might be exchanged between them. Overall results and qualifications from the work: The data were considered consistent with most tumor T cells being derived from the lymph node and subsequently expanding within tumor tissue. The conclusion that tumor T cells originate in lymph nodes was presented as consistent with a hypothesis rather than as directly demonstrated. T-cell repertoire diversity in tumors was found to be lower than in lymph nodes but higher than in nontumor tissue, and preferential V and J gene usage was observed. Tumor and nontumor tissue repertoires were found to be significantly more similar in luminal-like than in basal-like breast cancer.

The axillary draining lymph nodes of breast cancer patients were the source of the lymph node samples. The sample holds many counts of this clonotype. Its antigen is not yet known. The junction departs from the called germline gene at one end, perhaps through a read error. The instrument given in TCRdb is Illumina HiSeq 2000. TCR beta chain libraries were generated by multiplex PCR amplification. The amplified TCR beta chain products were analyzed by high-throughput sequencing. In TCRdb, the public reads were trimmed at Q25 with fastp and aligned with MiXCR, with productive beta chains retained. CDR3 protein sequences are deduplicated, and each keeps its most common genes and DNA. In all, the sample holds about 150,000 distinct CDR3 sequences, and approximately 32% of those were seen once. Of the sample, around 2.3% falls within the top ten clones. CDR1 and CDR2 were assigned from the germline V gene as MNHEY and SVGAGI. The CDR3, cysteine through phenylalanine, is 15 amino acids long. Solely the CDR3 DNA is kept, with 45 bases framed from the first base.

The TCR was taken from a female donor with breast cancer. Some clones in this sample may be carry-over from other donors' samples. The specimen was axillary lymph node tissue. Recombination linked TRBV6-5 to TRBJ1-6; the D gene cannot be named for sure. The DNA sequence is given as TGTGCCAGCAGTCACTCACGGTTCCATAATTCACCCCTCCACTTT. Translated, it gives CASSHSRFHNSPLHF.